What follows describes a single T cell receptor (beta chain). What it binds is not known. Germline CDR1 and CDR2: SGHTA and FQGNSA. The CDR3 extends over 14 amino acids. Trimming removed 4 bases from V and 4 bases from J, with 11 bases in between. Data came from immunoSEQ multiplex PCR; TCRdb stores just in-frame clones and leaves some out. The sample lists 2,100,000 or so clones; roughly 95% were seen once. This entry is derived from a study of shared clonotypes between healthy human individuals. Study observations and caveats: Some clonotypes were shared by all four sorted-subset donors, while others were not shared. The non-shared ones had lower generation probabilities than the shared ones.

V usage is TRBV7-2 and J usage is TRBJ1-5, with a possible D match to TRBD1 (6 bases). The clonotype originates from a man aged 18 to 29 in good health. The specimen was naive CD4+ T cells sorted from blood. Subset specified: CD45RA+ positively selected. The CDR3 bases are TGTGCCAGCAGCTATCGGACAGTTAATCAGCCCCAGCATTTT. Translating gives CASSYRTVNQPQHF.